Shown below are 25 T cell receptor beta chains from a single sample sequenced in a study of identical twins (dated by TCRdb to 2016 to 2017). Library method: 5' RACE. The reads were generated on an Illumina HiSeq 2000. TCRdb itself trimmed the public reads at Q25 with fastp, ran MiXCR and retained productive beta chains. Every CDR3 protein is listed once, alongside the most common genes and DNA of its rows. The sample contains 310,000 or so distinct CDR3 sequences, around 9.7% of them found a single time. The ten largest clones add up to around 7.1% of the sample. A further study also used this sample, focusing on yellow fever vaccine responses in identical twins.

The material sequenced was CD8+ T cells sorted from blood. Source of these receptors: a woman between 18 and 30 years old in good health.

This clonotype was found a few times. DNA of the CDR3: TGTGCCAGCAGCCCCACCCCCCCAGGGAGACTATTGGATACGCAGTATTTT. It specifies CASSPTPPGRLLDTQYF. The gene calls are TRBV7-6 and TRBJ2-3; D may correspond to TRBD1 or TRBD2 (5 bases each). V dropped 5 bases and J dropped 6 bases, with 24 bases sitting between them. The CDR3 covers 17 residues. The germline V gene encodes CDR1 SGHVS and CDR2 FNYEAQ. Supplemented by reference TRBV7-6 and TRBJ2-3, the full variable domain reads GAGVSQSPRYKVTKRGQDVALRCDPISGHVSLYWYRQALGQGPEFLTYFNYEAQQDKSGLPNDRFSAERPEGSISTLTIQRTEQRDSAMYRCASSPTPPGRLLDTQYFGPGTRLTVL.

There are many counts of this clonotype. J is TRBJ2-1 and V is TRBV10-3; tentatively, D is TRBD1 (6 bases). This CDR3 comprises 15 residues. The V gene lost 0 bases and the J gene lost 0 bases, with 6 bases spanning the gap. Germline V lookup: CDR1 ENHRY, CDR2 SYGVKD. The DNA of the CDR3 is TGTGCCATCAGTGAGTCACAGGGCTCCTACAATGAGCAGTTCTTC. This translates into CAISESQGSYNEQFF.

This clonotype has a count of ten or more. The chain employs TRBV7-3 and TRBJ2-7; a possible D gene is TRBD1 (5 bases). CDR1 is SGHTA and CDR2 is FQGTGA in the germline V gene. Trimming left V 5 bases short and J 6 bases short, with 23 bases between. The CDR3 totals 16 residues. CDR3 bases: TGTGCCAGCAGCGAGACAACAGGAAAGAATGCCGGCGAGCAGTACTTC. Its protein is CASSETTGKNAGEQYF. Looking up the rest from reference TRBV7-3 and TRBJ2-7 gives the full variable domain: GAGVSQTPSNKVTEKGKYVELRCDPISGHTALYWYRQSLGQGPEFLIYFQGTGAADDSGLPNDRFFAVRPEGSVSTLKIQRTERGDSAVYLCASSETTGKNAGEQYFGPGTRLTVT.

This sequence joins TRBV6-1 and TRBJ2-1; 9 positions agree with TRBD1. CDR1 is MNHNS, CDR2 SASEGT, per germline. There are 14 residues in the CDR3. V gave up 6 bases and J gave up 5 bases; unmatched junction bases: 5. CDR3 sequence (DNA): TGTGCCAGCAGAACCGGGACAGGGAACAATGAGCAGTTCTTC. Amino acids: CASRTGTGNNEQFF.

The rearrangement links TRBV27 to TRBJ2-1; no clear D gene. The V gene's germline CDR1 is MNHEY and CDR2 SMNVEV (reference sequence). The CDR3 is 14 residues long. V lost 6 bases to trimming and J lost 7 bases, with 16 bases between them. CDR3 sequence: CASSDRPKSNEQFF. DNA for the CDR3: TGTGCCAGCAGCGACCGACCTAAGAGTAATGAGCAGTTCTTC.

The sample holds many counts of this clonotype. CDR3: CSVLRQGTTDTQYF. The CDR3 nucleotides are TGCAGCGTGCTACGACAGGGAACCACAGATACGCAGTATTTT. The gene calls are TRBV29-1 and TRBJ2-3; 7 bases align to TRBD1. Germline CDR1 is SQVTM and CDR2 is ANQGSEA. CDR3 length equals 14 residues. V was pared by 6 bases and J by 2 bases, with 8 bases of the junction left unmatched.

This clonotype was counted ten times or more. The chain combines TRBV4-3 with TRBJ2-1; TRBD2 matches at 10 bases. In germline, CDR1 is LGHNA, CDR2 YSLEER. This CDR3 has 18 residues. The V segment lost 1 base and the J segment 0 bases; nucleotides outside the gene matches: 6. The CDR3 loop is CASSQGSPSGSSYNEQFF. As DNA, the CDR3 is TGCGCCAGCAGCCAAGGGTCCCCTAGCGGGAGCTCCTACAATGAGCAGTTCTTC.

This clonotype was picked up many times. The V call is TRBV12-3 or TRBV12-4, the J call TRBJ2-7; 7 nucleotides line up with TRBD1. This CDR3 contains 15 residues. V shed 3 bases, J shed 1 base, and the junction held 6 bases outside the gene matches. CDR3 protein: CASSFGTALSYEQYF. CDR3 coding DNA: TGTGCCAGCAGTTTCGGGACAGCCCTTTCCTACGAGCAGTACTTC.

This clonotype was counted only a few times. The V call is TRBV13, the J call TRBJ2-2; TRBD2 matches at 10 bases. Germline V CDR1 and CDR2: PRHDT, FYEKMQ (reference sequence). This CDR3 region has 21 residues. Trimming removed 2 bases from V and 6 bases from J; junction bases left unmatched: 21. The CDR3 sequence is CASSLRFDAGRLAGVPGELFF. The CDR3 DNA is TGTGCCAGCAGCTTAAGATTTGACGCCGGGCGTCTAGCGGGAGTACCCGGGGAGCTGTTTTTT.

V and J are TRBV29-1 and TRBJ2-7; TRBD2 is a possible D gene (6 bases). Germline CDR1 is SQVTM and CDR2 is ANQGSEA. The CDR3 has 13 amino acids. The V end lost 1 base, the J end lost 4 bases, and 11 bases lay between the germline ends. This CDR3 is CSVEGGVGYEQYF. CDR3 coding DNA: TGCAGCGTTGAAGGGGGGGTCGGGTACGAGCAGTACTTC.

Many counts were recorded for this clonotype. The chain carries TRBV24-1 and TRBJ2-2; the D gene is possibly TRBD2 (5 bases). The CDR3 length is 18 residues. V was clipped by 9 bases and J by 5 bases, with 27 bases between them. Germline CDR1 KGHDR, CDR2 SFDVKD. CDR3 sequence reads: CATGSGTHPPSRTGELFF. The CDR3 DNA sequence: TGTGCCACCGGTTCGGGAACCCACCCCCCATCGAGGACCGGGGAGCTGTTTTTT.

In its sample, this clonotype was seen many times. This sequence joins TRBV5-7 and TRBJ1-1, with TRBD1 matching over 8 bases. TRBV5-7 is an ORF, with its function uncertain. The V segment lost 6 bases and the J segment 1 base; nucleotides outside the gene matches: 14. The CDR3 runs to 17 residues. This CDR3 reads CASTMGQAWGSNTEAFF. DNA of the CDR3: TGTGCCAGCACTATGGGACAGGCGTGGGGTTCGAACACTGAAGCTTTCTTT.

This clonotype was recorded many times. This chain joins TRBV7-9 and TRBJ1-1; D is uncertain. CDR3 size: 13 residues. With 1 base removed from V and 1 base from J, the gap between germline ends came to 4 bases. Germline CDR1 and CDR2: SEHNR and FQNEAQ (reference sequence). The CDR3 spells CASSLVRNTEAFF. As DNA, the CDR3 is TGTGCCAGCAGCTTAGTAAGGAACACTGAAGCTTTCTTT.

The chain links TRBV13 to TRBJ2-4, with TRBD2 as a possible D gene (7 bases). The V gene lost 1 base and the J gene lost 0 bases, with 22 bases spanning the gap. Germline CDR1 PRHDT, CDR2 FYEKMQ (reference sequence). The length of the CDR3 is 20 residues. The DNA for the CDR3 is TGTGCCAGCAGCTTAGAAGGACGGGGGGCGGCTGTACTAGCCAAAAACATTCAGTACTTC. It codes for CASSLEGRGAAVLAKNIQYF.

There are a few counts of this clonotype. V and J are TRBV6-2 or TRBV6-3 and TRBJ2-7, with D perhaps assigned TRBD1 or TRBD2 (5 bases each). Germline V gene sequence: CDR1 MNHEY, CDR2 SVGEGT. The CDR3 extends over 15 amino acids. V lost 1 base to trimming and J lost 2 bases, with 12 bases between them. CDR3 amino acids: CASSYLRDGTYEQYF. CDR3 coding DNA: TGTGCCAGCAGTTACTTAAGGGACGGAACCTACGAGCAGTACTTC.

This clonotype has a handful of counts. V gene TRBV18 combines with J gene TRBJ2-3, with no clear D. The V end lost 6 bases, the J end lost 4 bases, and 17 bases lay between the germline ends. Germline V gene data show CDR1 as KGHSH and CDR2 as LQKENI. CDR3 length: 15 amino acids. CDR3 sequence: CASSSFSRGPDTQYF. The CDR3 coding sequence is TGTGCCAGCTCGTCTTTCTCGCGCGGTCCAGATACGCAGTATTTT.

The table lists this clonotype with a few counts. This chain joins TRBV7-9 and TRBJ2-7; D is possibly TRBD1 or TRBD2 (5 bases each). V dropped 0 bases and J dropped 6 bases, with 12 bases sitting between them. This CDR3 is built from 14 residues. Germline loops: CDR1 SEHNR, CDR2 FQNEAQ (reference sequence). CDR3 nucleotides: TGTGCCAGCAGCTTAGCGGGCGCAGGGAGCGAGCAGTACTTC. Translated, it gives CASSLAGAGSEQYF.

The table lists this clonotype with a few counts. The chain links TRBV20-1 to TRBJ2-7, with D tentatively TRBD1 (5 bases). V lost 1 base, J lost 3 bases, and 10 bases lay in between. This CDR3 is 13 amino acids long. Germline V gene sequence: CDR1 DFQATT, CDR2 SNEGSKA (reference sequence). Here the CDR3 reads CSARVPGIYEQYF. CDR3 bases: TGCAGTGCTAGAGTACCAGGGATCTACGAGCAGTACTTC.

This clonotype was seen many times. This chain uses TRBV2 with TRBJ2-3; perhaps TRBD2 as D (6 bases). The V and J ends lost 7 bases and 2 bases respectively, with 13 bases between them. This CDR3 has 14 residues. From germline, CDR1 is SNHLY and CDR2 FYNNEI. The CDR3 DNA is TGTGCCAGCACCGAGGGCGGGACCACAGATACGCAGTATTTT. Its translation is CASTEGGTTDTQYF.

This clonotype was seen repeatedly, ten times or more. The rearrangement uses TRBV5-1 and TRBJ2-7; 8 bases align to TRBD1. Losses at the gene ends were 0 bases for V and 4 bases for J; bases not matched to a gene: 6. This CDR3 spans 15 amino acids. Germline assignment: CDR1 SGHRS and CDR2 YFSETQ. In DNA, the CDR3 is TGCGCCAGCAGCTTGGAGGGACAGGAAATATACGAGCAGTACTTC. Amino acids: CASSLEGQEIYEQYF.

This clonotype occurred a few times. The chain employs TRBV5-4 and TRBJ2-1; 11 bases are shared with TRBD2. The CDR3 contains 19 residues. The junction had 20 bases not matched to a gene; V was cut back by 3 bases and J by 9 bases. Germline assignment: CDR1 SGHNT and CDR2 YYREEE (reference sequence). This chain's CDR3 is CASSSFARQGTSGSGEQFF. CDR3 sequence (DNA): TGTGCCAGCAGCTCCTTCGCGCGTCAGGGCACTAGCGGGAGTGGTGAGCAGTTCTTC.

This clonotype has at least ten counts. This chain uses TRBV12-3 or TRBV12-4 with TRBJ2-1; D gene uncertain. V was trimmed by 5 bases and J by 5 bases, leaving 13 bases between them. The CDR3 is 14 residues long. Here the CDR3 reads CASSLLGRDNEQFF. In nucleotides, the CDR3 is TGTGCCAGCAGTCTACTCGGAAGGGACAATGAGCAGTTCTTC.

This clonotype was seen a handful of times. The V gene is TRBV12-3 or TRBV12-4, the J gene TRBJ2-6; 8 bases are shared with TRBD1. The V segment lost 6 bases and the J segment 3 bases; nucleotides outside the gene matches: 10. CDR3 size: 17 residues. The CDR3, as DNA: TGTGCCAGCAGAGGTCAGGGGGCATTCTTTGGGGCCAACGTCCTGACTTTC. Residues: CASRGQGAFFGANVLTF.

Ten or more counts support this clonotype. The V gene is TRBV27, the J gene TRBJ2-7; D gene uncertain. The germline V gene has CDR1 MNHEY and CDR2 SMNVEV (reference sequence). This CDR3 comprises 12 residues. The V and J ends lost 6 bases and 0 bases respectively, with 6 bases between them. CDR3 in DNA: TGTGCCAGCAGCCCAAGCTCCTACGAGCAGTACTTC. Residues: CASSPSSYEQYF.

In its sample, this clonotype was seen many times. This chain links TRBV6-1 with TRBJ2-3; unclear D gene. This CDR3 spans 12 amino acids. Trimming took off 1 base at V and 6 bases at J, with 5 bases between the two ends. CDR1 is MNHNS and CDR2 is SASEGT in the germline V gene. The CDR3 DNA reads TGTGCCAGCAGTGAAGTGACGGATACGCAGTATTTT. This codes for CASSEVTDTQYF.